This TCR beta chain was identified during a study of blood T cell repertoires in COVID-19. Study as a whole: COVID-19 samples, acute and convalescent, were from the United States, Italy and Spain.

The Seattle patients joined while their infection was active and were tracked longitudinally afterward. Sequenced by immunoSEQ multiplex PCR; TCRdb stores in-frame clones only, minus some. The table lists about 220,000 clones, almost 85% of them singletons. This CDR3 has 14 amino acids. With 3 bases clipped from V and 7 bases from J, the junction kept 6 bases outside the gene matches. Germline CDR1 LNHDA, CDR2 SQIVND (reference sequence). The chain couples TRBV19 to TRBJ1-5, with 7 bases that match TRBD1. Sequenced sample: peripheral blood. This clonotype was sampled from a woman aged 70-85 years with COVID-19, enrolled during active disease. CDR3 sequence (DNA): TGTGCCAGTAGTATGGGACAGCTTGGACAGCCCCAGCATTTT. Protein sequence: CASSMGQLGQPQHF.